This T cell receptor (beta chain) was captured by sequencing in a study of CD8 T cells in Susac syndrome. It was with random hexamers that roughly 0.45 to 1 ug RNA was reverse transcribed. TCRdb re-analysed the immunoSEQ multiplex PCR reads in MiXCR, keeping a single row per CDR3 protein. This table has roughly 120,000 distinct CDR3 sequences, more than 85% appearing once. CD8+ and CD4+ T cells from blood underwent TCR beta sequencing, which was carried out in a high-throughput format. The multiple sclerosis control group consisted of treatment-naive patients whose relapsing-remitting disease, which was either stable or active, fulfilled revised McDonald criteria. CDR1 and CDR2 (germline): MNHNS, SASEGT. V gave up 3 bases and J gave up 7 bases, with 7 bases separating them. This CDR3 region has 13 residues.

The sequenced material came from CD4+ T cells from PBMCs. This chain uses TRBV6-1 with TRBJ1-6; D gene unclear. The source of this sequence is a human donor with multiple sclerosis. In DNA, the CDR3 is TGTGCCAGCAGTGACGTCGGGAATTCACCCCTCCACTTT. Translated: CASSDVGNSPLHF.